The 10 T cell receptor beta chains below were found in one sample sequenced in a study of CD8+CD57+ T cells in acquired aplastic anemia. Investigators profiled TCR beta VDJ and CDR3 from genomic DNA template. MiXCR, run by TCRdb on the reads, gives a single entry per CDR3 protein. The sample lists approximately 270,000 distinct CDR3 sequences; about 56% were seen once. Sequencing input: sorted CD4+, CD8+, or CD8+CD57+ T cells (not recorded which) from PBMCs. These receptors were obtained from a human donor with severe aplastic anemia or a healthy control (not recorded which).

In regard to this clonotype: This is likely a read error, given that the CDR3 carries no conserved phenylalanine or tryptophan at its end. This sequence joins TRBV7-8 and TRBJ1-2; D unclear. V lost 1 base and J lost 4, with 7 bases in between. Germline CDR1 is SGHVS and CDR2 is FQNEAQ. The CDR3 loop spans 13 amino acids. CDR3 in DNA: TGTGCCAGCAGCTTAGGTTTACCCTATGGCTACACCCTC. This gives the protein CASSLGLPYGYTL.

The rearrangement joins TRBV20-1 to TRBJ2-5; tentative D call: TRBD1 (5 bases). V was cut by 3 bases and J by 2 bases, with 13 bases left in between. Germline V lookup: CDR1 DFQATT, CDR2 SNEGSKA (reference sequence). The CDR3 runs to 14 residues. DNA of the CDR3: TGCAGTGCTAGGAGGCAGGGCCCTCAAGAGACCCAGTACTTC. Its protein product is CSARRQGPQETQYF.

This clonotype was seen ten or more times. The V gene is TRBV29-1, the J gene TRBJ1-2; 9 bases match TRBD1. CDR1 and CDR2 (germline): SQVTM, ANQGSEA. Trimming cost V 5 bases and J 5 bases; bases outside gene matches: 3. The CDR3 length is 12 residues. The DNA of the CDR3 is TGCAGCGTTCGGGGACAGGGTTATGGCTACACCTTC. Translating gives CSVRGQGYGYTF.

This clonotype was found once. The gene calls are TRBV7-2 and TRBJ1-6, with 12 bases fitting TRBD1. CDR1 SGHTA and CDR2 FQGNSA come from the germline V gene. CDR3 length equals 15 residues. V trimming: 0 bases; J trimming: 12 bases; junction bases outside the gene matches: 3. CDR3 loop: CASSLAGTGGGPLHF. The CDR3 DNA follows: TGTGCCAGCAGCTTAGCGGGGACAGGGGGCGGACCCCTCCACTTT.

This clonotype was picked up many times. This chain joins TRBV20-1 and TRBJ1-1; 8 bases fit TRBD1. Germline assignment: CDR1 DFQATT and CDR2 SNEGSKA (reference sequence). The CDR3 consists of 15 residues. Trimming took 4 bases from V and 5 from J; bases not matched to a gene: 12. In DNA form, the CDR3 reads TGCAGTGCTATATTAGCAGGGGGCCGAAGTACTGAAGCTTTCTTT. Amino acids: CSAILAGGRSTEAFF.

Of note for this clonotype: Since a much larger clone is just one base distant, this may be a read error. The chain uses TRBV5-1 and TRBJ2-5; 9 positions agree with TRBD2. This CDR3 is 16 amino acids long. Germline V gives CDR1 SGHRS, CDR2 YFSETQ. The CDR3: CAGSLEIAAGGETQYF. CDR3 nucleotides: TGCGCCGGCAGCTTGGAGATAGCGGCGGGGGGGGAGACCCAGTACTTC.

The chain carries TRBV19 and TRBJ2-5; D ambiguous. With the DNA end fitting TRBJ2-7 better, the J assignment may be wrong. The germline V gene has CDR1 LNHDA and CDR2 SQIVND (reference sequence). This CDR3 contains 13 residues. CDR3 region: CASRKDEAYEQYF. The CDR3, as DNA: TGTGCCAGTAGGAAGGACGAAGCCTACGAGCAGTACTTC.

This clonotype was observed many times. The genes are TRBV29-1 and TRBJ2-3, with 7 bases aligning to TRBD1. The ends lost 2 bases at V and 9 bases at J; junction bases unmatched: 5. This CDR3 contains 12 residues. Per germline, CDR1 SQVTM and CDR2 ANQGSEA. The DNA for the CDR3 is TGCAGCGTTGAAAGGACAGGACAAACGCAGTATTTT. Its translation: CSVERTGQTQYF.

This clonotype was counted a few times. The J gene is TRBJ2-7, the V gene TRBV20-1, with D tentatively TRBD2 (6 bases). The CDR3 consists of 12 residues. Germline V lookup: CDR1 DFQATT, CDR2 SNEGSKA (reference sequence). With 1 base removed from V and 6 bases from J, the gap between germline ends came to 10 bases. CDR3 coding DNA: TGCAGTGCTAGAGGGAGGGGCGCCGAGCAGTACTTC. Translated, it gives CSARGRGAEQYF.

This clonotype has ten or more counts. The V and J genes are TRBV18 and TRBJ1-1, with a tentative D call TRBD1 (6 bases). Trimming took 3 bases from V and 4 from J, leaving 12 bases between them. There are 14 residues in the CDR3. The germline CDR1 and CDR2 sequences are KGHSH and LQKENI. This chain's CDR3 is CASSPHRESTEAFF. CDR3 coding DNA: TGTGCCAGCTCACCCCACAGGGAGAGCACTGAAGCTTTCTTT. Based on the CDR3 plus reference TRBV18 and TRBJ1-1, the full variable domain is NAGVMQNPRHLVRRRGQEARLRCSPMKGHSHVYWYRQLPEEGLKFMVYLQKENIIDESGMPKERFSAEFPKEGPSILRIQQVVRGDSAAYFCASSPHRESTEAFFGQGTRLTVV.